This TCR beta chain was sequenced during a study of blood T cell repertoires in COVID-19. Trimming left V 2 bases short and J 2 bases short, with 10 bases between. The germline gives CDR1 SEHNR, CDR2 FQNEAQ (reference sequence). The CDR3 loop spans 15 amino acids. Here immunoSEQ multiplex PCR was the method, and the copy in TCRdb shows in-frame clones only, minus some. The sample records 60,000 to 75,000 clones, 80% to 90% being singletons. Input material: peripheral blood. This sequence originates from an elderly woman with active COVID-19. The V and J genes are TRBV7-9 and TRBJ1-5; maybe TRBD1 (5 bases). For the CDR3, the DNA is TGTGCCAGCAGCTTACCGGGGGGGGGCAATCAGCCCCAGCATTTT. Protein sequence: CASSLPGGGNQPQHF.